The 31 T cell receptor beta chains below were found in one sample sequenced in a study of cytomegalovirus exposure and HLA in healthy donors. Primers included in the PCR were 60 Vbeta and 13 Jbeta primers. Repertoires were generated with immunoSEQ multiplex PCR, while TCRdb's copy carries only in-frame clones and drops some. Of under 200,000 clones listed, around 90% are singletons. Specimen: PBMCs. These receptors all stem from a boy under 10 years old in good health and CMV-seronegative.

The chain couples TRBV5-4 to TRBJ1-1, with a weak D call TRBD1 (5 bases). In germline, CDR1 is SGHNT, CDR2 YYREEE (reference sequence). The germline V and J ends were trimmed by 3 bases and 7 bases, with 7 bases remaining between them. This CDR3 has 11 residues. CDR3 DNA sequence: TGTGCCAGCAGCTGGGGGGGTGAAGCTTTCTTT. It codes for CASSWGGEAFF.

The chain combines TRBV5-1 with TRBJ2-1; a weak D match, TRBD2 (6 bases). The germline V gene has CDR1 SGHRS and CDR2 YFSETQ. The CDR3 loop spans 15 amino acids. Trimming left V 0 bases short and J 8 bases short, with 15 bases between. CDR3 in DNA: TGCGCCAGCAGCTTGGGACTAGATAGTGCATATGAGCAGTTCTTC. Protein: CASSLGLDSAYEQFF.

This clone was counted a few times. The V call is TRBV6-6, the J call TRBJ1-4; no definite D call. From germline, CDR1 is MNHNY and CDR2 SVGAGI (reference sequence). The CDR3 length is 13 residues. V dropped 8 bases and J dropped 7 bases, with 14 bases sitting between them. The DNA of the CDR3 is TGTGCCAGCGGTGAGGGATTCGTTGAAAAACTGTTTTTT. It codes for CASGEGFVEKLFF.

This clone is a singleton in its sample. The rearrangement joins TRBV7-8 to TRBJ1-2, with 7 bases matching TRBD1. The junction had 6 bases not matched to a gene; V was cut back by 5 bases and J by 6 bases. The CDR3 is 13 amino acids. CDR1 is SGHVS, CDR2 FQNEAQ, per germline. The CDR3 DNA follows: TGTGCCAGCAGCCTCCGGACAGGCAATGGCTACACCTTC. Its translation is CASSLRTGNGYTF.

V gene TRBV11-2 combines with J gene TRBJ1-3; TRBD1 aligns across 8 bases. The V segment lost 5 bases and the J segment 2 bases; nucleotides outside the gene matches: 5. The CDR3 contains 15 residues. Germline loops: CDR1 SGHAT, CDR2 FQNNGV. CDR3 nucleotides: TGTGCCAGCAGCCAGGGGGCCCCAACTGGAAACACCATATATTTT. Encoded protein: CASSQGAPTGNTIYF.

A few counts support this clone. The J gene is TRBJ2-6, the V gene TRBV5-4; D is undetermined. The CDR3 is 14 amino acids. The V and J ends lost 6 bases and 0 bases respectively, with 7 bases between them. Germline V CDR1 and CDR2: SGHNT, YYREEE (reference sequence). The CDR3 here is CASTQDSGANVLTF. CDR3 in DNA: TGTGCCAGCACCCAGGACTCTGGGGCCAACGTCCTGACTTTC.

V gene TRBV19 combines with J gene TRBJ2-2, with D possibly matching TRBD1 (5 bases). The CDR3 loop spans 16 amino acids. Germline loops: CDR1 LNHDA, CDR2 SQIVND (reference sequence). Between the trimmed V and J ends, which lost 6 bases and 4 bases, there was a span of 18 bases. This CDR3 reads CASRPFQGTITGELFF. The CDR3 DNA reads TGTGCCAGTAGACCTTTCCAGGGTACGATCACCGGGGAGCTGTTTTTT.

The CDR3 nucleotides read TGCGCCAGCAGCTCGGCCCTCCTAGCGGAGACAGATACGCAGTATTTT. Its protein is CASSSALLAETDTQYF. This chain connects TRBV5-1 to TRBJ2-3, with 7 bases that match TRBD2. CDR1 and CDR2 (germline): SGHRS, YFSETQ. The CDR3 is 16 residues long. With 3 bases clipped from V and 3 bases from J, the junction kept 10 bases outside the gene matches.

This chain links TRBV11-2 with TRBJ2-6, with a tentative D call TRBD1 (5 bases). Trimming took off 3 bases at V and 2 bases at J, with 11 bases between the two ends. Germline lookup yields CDR1 SGHAT and CDR2 FQNNGV. This CDR3 spans 16 amino acids. Here the CDR3 reads CASSFQGLAGANVLTF. CDR3 coding DNA: TGTGCCAGCAGCTTCCAGGGCCTCGCTGGGGCCAACGTCCTGACTTTC.

The chain recombines TRBV9 with TRBJ2-5; weak D call: TRBD1 (5 bases). V dropped 0 bases and J dropped 1 base, with 13 bases sitting between them. Germline CDR1 reads SGDLS; CDR2 reads YYNGEE. This CDR3 is built from 16 residues. The CDR3 spells CASSVGTSIIQETQYF. In DNA, the CDR3 is TGTGCCAGCAGCGTAGGGACAAGCATCATCCAAGAGACCCAGTACTTC.

V gene TRBV9 combines with J gene TRBJ1-1; 8 bases agree with TRBD1. This CDR3 is built from 14 residues. The germline V gene encodes CDR1 SGDLS and CDR2 YYNGEE. The junction had 9 bases not matched to a gene; V was cut back by 8 bases and J by 3 bases. DNA of the CDR3: TGTGCCAGTACTCAGGGGGCGCAGGACACTGAAGCTTTCTTT. Translated: CASTQGAQDTEAFF.

The chain uses TRBV7-9 and TRBJ2-1; tentative D call: TRBD2 (5 bases). Germline V gene data show CDR1 as SEHNR and CDR2 as FQNEAQ (reference sequence). The length of the CDR3 is 17 residues. The ends were cut back, 2 bases at V and 3 bases at J, with 17 bases in the middle. CDR3 in DNA: TGTGCCAGCAGCTTATCTCCCCAGCGGATTTACTACAATGAGCAGTTCTTC. Encoded protein: CASSLSPQRIYYNEQFF.

This clone has only a few counts. The CDR3 sequence is CASSLGVLSGETQYF. The DNA of the CDR3 is TGTGCCAGCAGCTTGGGGGTACTATCCGGAGAGACCCAGTACTTC. This chain joins TRBV5-6 and TRBJ2-5, with D uncertain. V shed 0 bases and J shed 4 bases, with 13 bases lying between them. Per germline, CDR1 SGHDT and CDR2 YYEEEE. This CDR3 is built from 15 residues.

CDR3 sequence reads: CASRGHFVSNQPQHF. CDR3 sequence (DNA): TGTGCCAGCCGCGGACACTTCGTTAGCAATCAGCCCCAGCATTTT. The chain carries TRBV28 and TRBJ1-5, with D possibly matching TRBD1 (5 bases). CDR3 size: 15 residues. Germline lookup yields CDR1 MDHEN and CDR2 SYDVKM. Trimming shortened V by 8 bases and J by 0 bases, and 14 bases separated the two germline ends. Using reference TRBV28 and TRBJ1-5 for the parts outside the CDR3, the full variable domain is DVKVTQSSRYLVKRTGEKVFLECVQDMDHENMFWYRQDPGLGLRLIYFSYDVKMKEKGDIPEGYSVSREKKERFSLILESASTNQTSMYLCASRGHFVSNQPQHFGDGTRLSIL.

Note on this clone: Other DNA sequences from this sample encode an identical CDR3 as well. The chain couples TRBV9 to TRBJ1-2; 10 positions agree with TRBD1. The CDR3 is 16 residues long. V trimming: 4 bases; J trimming: 2 bases; junction bases outside the gene matches: 8. Germline V gene sequence: CDR1 SGDLS, CDR2 YYNGEE. The CDR3: CASSPESGQGNYGYTF. The CDR3 DNA reads as TGTGCCAGCAGCCCCGAGTCGGGACAGGGGAACTATGGCTACACCTTC.

V usage is TRBV9 and J usage is TRBJ2-2, with 8 bases identical to TRBD1. Germline assignment: CDR1 SGDLS and CDR2 YYNGEE. The J segment lost 6 bases and the V segment lost 6 bases, leaving 4 bases of the junction unmatched. This CDR3 region has 13 residues. CDR3 residues: CASTQTGAGELFF. The CDR3 nucleotides are TGTGCCAGCACCCAGACAGGGGCCGGGGAGCTGTTTTTT.

This clone has only a few counts. This rearrangement joins TRBV6-6 to TRBJ1-2; D might be TRBD1 (6 bases). The CDR3 spans 13 residues. Looked up from germline, CDR1 is MNHNY and CDR2 is SVGAGI (reference sequence). V lost 5 bases, J lost 7 bases, and 14 bases lay in between. The CDR3 protein is CASSTGIRVGYTF. CDR3 nucleotide sequence: TGTGCCAGCAGTACAGGGATAAGGGTTGGCTACACCTTC.

This clone was observed a few times. The V and J genes are TRBV4-2 and TRBJ1-1, with D perhaps TRBD1 (5 bases). Germline V CDR1 and CDR2: LGHNA, YNFKEQ. This CDR3 is 14 amino acids long. Trimming pared 0 bases from V and 4 bases from J, leaving 9 bases between. CDR3 protein: CASSQERGGTEAFF. For the CDR3, the DNA is TGTGCCAGCAGCCAAGAAAGGGGAGGCACTGAAGCTTTCTTT.

The chain has TRBV2 and TRBJ1-1, with D maybe TRBD1 (6 bases). Germline lookup yields CDR1 SNHLY and CDR2 FYNNEI. The CDR3 runs 14 residues. With 0 bases removed from V and 1 base from J, the gap between germline ends came to 6 bases. CDR3 protein: CASSEADRNTEAFF. The CDR3 DNA is TGTGCCAGCAGTGAAGCGGACAGGAACACTGAAGCTTTCTTT.

About this clone: Germline is not matched at one junction end, which may reflect a read error. This sequence joins TRBV7-9 and TRBJ2-5; 9 positions agree with TRBD1. From germline, CDR1 is SEHNR and CDR2 FQNEAQ (reference sequence). The CDR3 contains 15 residues. The CDR3 spells CSSSPEQGAQETQYF. The CDR3 DNA is TGTTCCAGCAGCCCCGAACAGGGGGCCCAAGAGACCCAGTACTTC.

This clone was picked up one time. The chain recombines TRBV28 with TRBJ2-7, with 9 bases aligning to TRBD1. After removal of 2 bases from V and 6 bases from J, the junction contained 8 bases not matched to a gene. This CDR3 has 15 residues. Germline V CDR1 and CDR2: MDHEN, SYDVKM. CDR3 region: CASSLTGGASSEQYF. The CDR3 nucleotides are TGTGCCAGCAGTTTAACAGGGGGCGCCTCATCCGAGCAGTACTTC.

The CDR3 region has the DNA TGTGCCAGTACTACCAACAGGGGCCTAGCTCCCTATGGCTACACCTTC. It is translated as CASTTNRGLAPYGYTF. The rearrangement links TRBV19 to TRBJ1-2; TRBD1 matches 7 bases. From germline, CDR1 is LNHDA and CDR2 SQIVND (reference sequence). V trimming: 7 bases; J trimming: 4 bases; junction bases outside the gene matches: 15. The CDR3 loop spans 16 amino acids. Using reference TRBV19 and TRBJ1-2 for the parts outside the CDR3, the full variable domain is DGGITQSPKYLFRKEGQNVTLSCEQNLNHDAMYWYRQDPGQGLRLIYYSQIVNDFQKGDIAEGYSVSREKKESFPLTVTSAQKNPTAFYLCASTTNRGLAPYGYTFGSGTRLTVV.

V gene TRBV27 combines with J gene TRBJ2-2; 9 bases match TRBD2. The ends lost 3 bases at V and 4 bases at J; junction bases unmatched: 3. This CDR3 has 15 amino acids. Germline CDR1 reads MNHEY; CDR2 reads SMNVEV (reference sequence). DNA for the CDR3: TGTGCCAGCAGTTTTGAAGCGGGAGGCACCGGGGAGCTGTTTTTT. Encoded protein: CASSFEAGGTGELFF.

This clone was seen a handful of times. The rearrangement joins TRBV9 to TRBJ1-3; no reliable D call. The ends were cut back, 0 bases at V and 0 bases at J, with 7 bases in the middle. CDR1 and CDR2 from the germline V gene are SGDLS and YYNGEE. CDR3 length: 15 amino acids. In nucleotides, the CDR3 is TGTGCCAGCAGCGTAGAACATTTCTCTGGAAACACCATATATTTT. Translating it yields CASSVEHFSGNTIYF.

V and J are TRBV5-4 and TRBJ2-2; 15 nucleotides align to TRBD2. Trimming took 5 bases from V and 4 from J; bases not matched to a gene: 9. CDR3 length: 18 amino acids. Germline V gene data show CDR1 as SGHNT and CDR2 as YYREEE (reference sequence). DNA for the CDR3: TGTGCCAGCAGACCTCCGGGACTAGCGGGGGGCCCCACCGGGGAGCTGTTTTTT. It codes for CASRPPGLAGGPTGELFF.

The chain couples TRBV18 to TRBJ1-2, with a possible D match to TRBD1 (6 bases). This CDR3 has 17 residues. V was shortened by 1 base and J by 8 bases, with 23 bases between the two germline ends. Germline lookup yields CDR1 KGHSH and CDR2 LQKENI. The CDR3 region has the DNA TGTGCCAGCTCACCACAACGCAGGGGCGGCCATGTTCGGGGCTACACCTTC. It encodes CASSPQRRGGHVRGYTF.

The CDR3: CASSLGLLNTIYF. CDR3 sequence (DNA): TGTGCCAGCAGCTTAGGCCTTTTAAACACCATATATTTT. The chain combines TRBV13 with TRBJ1-3; D is undetermined. Trimming stripped 0 bases from V and 6 bases from J, with 6 bases between. Germline assignment: CDR1 PRHDT and CDR2 FYEKMQ (reference sequence). This CDR3 is built from 13 residues.

The rearrangement links TRBV19 to TRBJ1-2; no clear D gene. The CDR3 loop spans 11 amino acids. Trimming stripped 6 bases from V and 3 bases from J, with 5 bases between. Germline CDR1 LNHDA, CDR2 SQIVND (reference sequence). CDR3 DNA sequence: TGTGCCAGTAGGCAGGACTATGGCTACACCTTC. Amino acids: CASRQDYGYTF.

Remarks on this clone: Other DNA sequences within the sample encode an identical CDR3. This sequence joins TRBV27 and TRBJ2-5; TRBD1 aligns across 7 bases. The CDR3 length is 12 residues. The germline V gene encodes CDR1 MNHEY and CDR2 SMNVEV (reference sequence). V was pared by 3 bases and J by 5 bases, with 0 bases of the junction left unmatched. The CDR3 DNA sequence: TGTGCCAGCAGTTTCAGGGGGGAGACCCAGTACTTC. Residues: CASSFRGETQYF.

The chain has TRBV7-9 and TRBJ2-2; 9 nucleotides match TRBD2. Germline V CDR1 and CDR2: SEHNR, FQNEAQ (reference sequence). J was trimmed by 0 bases and V by 7 bases; bases with no gene match: 6. The CDR3 is 16 residues long. The CDR3 DNA is TGTGCCAGCACTTCAATAGCGGGGGCGAACACCGGGGAGCTGTTTTTT. It translates to CASTSIAGANTGELFF.

The gene calls are TRBV5-1 and TRBJ2-3; weak D call: TRBD2 (6 bases). The CDR3 has 16 residues. V lost 0 bases, J lost 3 bases, and 14 bases lay in between. CDR1 is SGHRS, CDR2 YFSETQ, per germline. The CDR3 region is CASSLDAGYQTDTQYF. Here the CDR3 DNA reads TGCGCCAGCAGCTTGGACGCGGGATATCAGACAGATACGCAGTATTTT.